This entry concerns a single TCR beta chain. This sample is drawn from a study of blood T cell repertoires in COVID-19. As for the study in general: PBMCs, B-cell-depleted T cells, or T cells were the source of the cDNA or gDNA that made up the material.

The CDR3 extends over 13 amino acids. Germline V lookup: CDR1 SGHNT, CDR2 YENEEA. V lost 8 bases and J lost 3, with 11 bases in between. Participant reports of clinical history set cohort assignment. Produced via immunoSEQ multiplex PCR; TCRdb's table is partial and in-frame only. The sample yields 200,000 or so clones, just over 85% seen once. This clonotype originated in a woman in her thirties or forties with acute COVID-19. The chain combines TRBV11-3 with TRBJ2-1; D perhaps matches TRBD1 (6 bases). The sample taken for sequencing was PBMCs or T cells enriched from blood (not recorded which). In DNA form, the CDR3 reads TGTGCCAGCCGGGACACGAGCTACAATGAGCAGTTCTTC. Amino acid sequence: CASRDTSYNEQFF.